This T cell receptor beta chain was identified in a study of control samples from healthy donors and cancer patients (dated by TCRdb to 2020 to 2022). Per the germline V gene (reference sequence), GTSNPN is the CDR1 and SVGIG is the CDR2. From its cysteine to its phenylalanine, the CDR3 spans 14 amino acids. Just CDR3 DNA is preserved here, 42 bases in frame from base 1. Trimming removed 4 bases from V and 4 bases from J; the gene matches leave 9 bases unexplained. As to this clone: Its target antigen remains unknown. Base qualities are not at hand, and no much larger clone is one base apart.

Libraries were made using the immunoSEQ multiplex PCR assay. TCRdb stores this immuneACCESS table with in-frame sequences only. Part of the clones is absent; in the studies checked, under half of the shortfall reflects unresolved V genes, and no reason is known for the rest. The table for this sample lists 70,000 to 75,000 clones; under 90% of them were counted only once. The ten biggest clones cover under 20% of the sample. The sequenced sample consisted of PBMCs. The sequence links TRBV30 to TRBJ2-7, with 8 bases aligning to TRBD2. This sequence was found in a man between 60 and 75 years old with lung cancer. The DNA reads as follows: TGTGCCTGGACCAGGGGCGGGGGGCTATACGAGCAGTACTTC. This encodes CAWTRGGGLYEQYF.